Many counts were recorded for the clone carrying this T cell receptor (beta chain). The data stem from a study of neurological immune-mediated disorders. There are 11 residues in the CDR3. V lost 1 base and J lost 4, with 2 bases in between. Germline loops: CDR1 LNHNV, CDR2 YYDKDF (reference sequence). From 15-18 subjects, every sequencing run obtained over 170 million TCR-beta sequences. TCRdb reanalysed the 5' RACE reads using MiXCR and keeps one entry per CDR3 protein. The table shows around 41,000 distinct CDR3 sequences, with around 13% occurring only once. The sample taken for sequencing was CD4+ T cells from blood. This TCR was recovered from an older woman with HTLV-1-associated myelopathy (HAM/TSP). The J gene is TRBJ2-7, the V gene TRBV15; D uncertain. The CDR3 nucleotides are TGTGCCACCAGCAGAGGATACGAGCAGTACTTC. Amino acid sequence: CATSRGYEQYF.